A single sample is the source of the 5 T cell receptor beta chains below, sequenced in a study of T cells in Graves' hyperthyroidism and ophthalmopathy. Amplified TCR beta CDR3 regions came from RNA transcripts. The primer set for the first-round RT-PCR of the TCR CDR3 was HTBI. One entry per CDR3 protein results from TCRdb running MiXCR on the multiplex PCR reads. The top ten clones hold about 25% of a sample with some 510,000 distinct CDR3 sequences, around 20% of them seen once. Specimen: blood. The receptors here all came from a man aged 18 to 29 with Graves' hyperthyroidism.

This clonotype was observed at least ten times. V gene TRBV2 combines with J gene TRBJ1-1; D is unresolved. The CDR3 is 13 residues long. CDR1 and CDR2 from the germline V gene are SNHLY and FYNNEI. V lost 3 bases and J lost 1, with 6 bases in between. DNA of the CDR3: TGTGCCAGCAGTGAGAGGCAGAACACTGAAGCTTTCTTT. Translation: CASSERQNTEAFF.

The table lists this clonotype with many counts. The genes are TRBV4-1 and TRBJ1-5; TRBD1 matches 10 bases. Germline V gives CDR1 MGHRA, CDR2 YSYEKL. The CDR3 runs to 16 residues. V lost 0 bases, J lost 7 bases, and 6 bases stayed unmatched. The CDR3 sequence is CASSQETGGQGQPQHF. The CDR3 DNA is TGCGCCAGCAGCCAAGAGACAGGGGGCCAAGGGCAGCCCCAGCATTTT.

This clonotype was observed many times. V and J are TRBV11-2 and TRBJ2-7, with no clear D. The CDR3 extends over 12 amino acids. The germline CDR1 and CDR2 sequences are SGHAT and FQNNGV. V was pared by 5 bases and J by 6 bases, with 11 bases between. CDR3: CASSPPNREQYF. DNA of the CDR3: TGTGCCAGCAGCCCACCCAACCGCGAGCAGTACTTC.

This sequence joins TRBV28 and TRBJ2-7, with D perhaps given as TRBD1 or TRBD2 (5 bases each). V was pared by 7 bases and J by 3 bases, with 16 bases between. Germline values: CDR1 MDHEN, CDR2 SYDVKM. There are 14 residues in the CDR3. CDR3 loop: CASIQLGVSYEQYF. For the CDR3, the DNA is TGTGCCAGCATCCAGCTGGGGGTGAGCTACGAGCAGTACTTC.

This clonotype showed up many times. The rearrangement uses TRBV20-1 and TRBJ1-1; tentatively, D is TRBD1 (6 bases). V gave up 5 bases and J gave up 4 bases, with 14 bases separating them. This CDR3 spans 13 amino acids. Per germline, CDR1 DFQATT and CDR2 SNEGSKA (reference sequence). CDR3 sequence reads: CSALRGLVTEAFF. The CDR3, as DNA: TGCAGTGCTCTCAGGGGCTTGGTCACTGAAGCTTTCTTT.